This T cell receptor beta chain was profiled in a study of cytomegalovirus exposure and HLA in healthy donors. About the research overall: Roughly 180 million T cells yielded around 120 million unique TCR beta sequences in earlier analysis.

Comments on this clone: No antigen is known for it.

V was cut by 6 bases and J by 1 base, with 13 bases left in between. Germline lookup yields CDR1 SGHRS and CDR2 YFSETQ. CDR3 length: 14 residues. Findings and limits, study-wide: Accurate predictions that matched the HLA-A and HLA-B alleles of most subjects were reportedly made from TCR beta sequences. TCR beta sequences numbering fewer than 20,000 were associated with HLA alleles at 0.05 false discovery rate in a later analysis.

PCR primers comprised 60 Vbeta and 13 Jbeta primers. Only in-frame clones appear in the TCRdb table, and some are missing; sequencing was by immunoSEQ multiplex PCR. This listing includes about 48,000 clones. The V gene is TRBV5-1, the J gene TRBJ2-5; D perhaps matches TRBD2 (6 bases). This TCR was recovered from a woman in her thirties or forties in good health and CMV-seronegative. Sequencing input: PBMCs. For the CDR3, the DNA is TGCGCCAGCACCCCGGGACTCACCCAAGAGACCCAGTACTTC. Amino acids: CASTPGLTQETQYF.